This T cell receptor (beta chain) was observed in a study of T cells in localized non-small cell lung cancer (dated by TCRdb to 2020 to 2021). Study-wide context: T cell repertoires of hundreds of early-stage NSCLC patients were analyzed, with tumors being compared against uninvolved tumor-adjacent lungs. A mean age of roughly 64 years was recorded for the NSCLC patients, of whom under 150 were male and about a hundred were female. The cohort comprised 236 treatment-naïve NSCLC patients with resected, localized lung tumors. The research as a whole found: Of the top 100 tumor clones, a median of roughly 57 were detected in paired uninvolved adjacent lung; 28 were also among that lung's top 100. Uninvolved tumor-adjacent lung showed the highest T cell clonality, higher than tumor, which suggests more focused antigenic responses in the uninvolved tumor-adjacent lung. Longer overall survival was associated with higher blood T cell density, whereas shorter survival was associated with higher adjacent-lung clonality. Because multi-region sequencing of the tumors was not done, intratumor heterogeneity could not be ruled out. Because the study design was exploratory, TCR variables were selected using unadjusted p-values without false-discovery rate correction.

Comment on this clone: Its antigen remains unidentified. Within one base of it there is no much larger clone, and no base qualities were kept.

The immunoSEQ Assay was used to sequence TCR beta CDR3 regions from DNA. Concerning the study's data processing: T cell density was computed as TCR beta template counts normalized to usable DNA estimated by amplifying housekeeping genes. Richness was estimated using the preseqR package, with extrapolation to 400,000 templates for PBMC samples and to 120,000 templates for tissue samples. Clonality was defined by subtracting Pielou's evenness from one. To identify tissue-enriched TCRs, differential abundance testing was run on productive amino-acid clonotypes with a minimum total count of 5 and an alpha of 0.1. The Jaccard Index and the Morisita Overlap Index were used to quantify repertoire overlap between compartments. GLIPH clustered TCR beta CDR3s with public tetramer-defined viral CDR3s; viral motifs required at least three viral sequences plus V-gene enrichment. Drawn from immuneACCESS, this table holds only the in-frame rearrangements with V and J called that TCRdb kept. Clones are partly lost; checked studies trace under half to an unresolved V gene and leave the rest unexplained. V and J calls and clone size are copied from that table; D and trimming were computed from the DNA. The sample table contains 3,200 or so clones; only one count was recorded for less than 30% of them. Jointly, the top ten make up around 8.2% of the sample.

Uninvolved adjacent lung was taken at least 2 cm from the tumor margin and confirmed free of atypia by two independent pathologists. At diagnosis, peripheral blood, uninvolved tumor-adjacent lung and tumor were collected and were preserved as a mix of fresh-frozen and FFPE material. Counted from cysteine to phenylalanine, this CDR3 has 15 amino acids. Only the CDR3 DNA is retained, 45 bases long and in frame from the first base. Based on the germline V gene, the CDR1 and CDR2 sequences are SGHRS and YFSETQ. Between the V and J ends, shortened by 5 bases and 2 bases respectively, the junction contains 14 bases.

The chain joins TRBV5-1 to TRBJ1-3; perhaps TRBD1 is the D gene, with 6 bases matching. The source of this sequence is a woman aged 35-75 years with stage I lung adenocarcinoma. Sequencing was performed on normal lung tissue next to the tumor, taken before any cancer treatment. DNA sequence: TGCGCCAGCAGTTACACAGGGCTCCCTGGAAACACCATATATTTT. This is translated as CASSYTGLPGNTIYF.